This TCR beta chain emerged from a study of blood T cell repertoires in COVID-19. Here immunoSEQ multiplex PCR was the method, and the copy in TCRdb shows in-frame clones only, minus some. The sample has 50,000 to 55,000 clones, approximately 82% seen once. Looked up from germline, CDR1 is SGHVS and CDR2 is FNYEAQ. This CDR3 has 16 residues. V was pared by 2 bases and J by 6 bases, with 10 bases of the junction left unmatched. The chain employs TRBV7-6 and TRBJ2-3, with 8 bases identical to TRBD2. Sequenced material: peripheral blood. This TCR was recovered from a human donor in a cohort sampled during active COVID-19. DNA of the CDR3: TGTGCCAGCAGCTTACCCAGGGTAGCGGGGAGTGATACGCAGTATTTT. Amino acid sequence: CASSLPRVAGSDTQYF.